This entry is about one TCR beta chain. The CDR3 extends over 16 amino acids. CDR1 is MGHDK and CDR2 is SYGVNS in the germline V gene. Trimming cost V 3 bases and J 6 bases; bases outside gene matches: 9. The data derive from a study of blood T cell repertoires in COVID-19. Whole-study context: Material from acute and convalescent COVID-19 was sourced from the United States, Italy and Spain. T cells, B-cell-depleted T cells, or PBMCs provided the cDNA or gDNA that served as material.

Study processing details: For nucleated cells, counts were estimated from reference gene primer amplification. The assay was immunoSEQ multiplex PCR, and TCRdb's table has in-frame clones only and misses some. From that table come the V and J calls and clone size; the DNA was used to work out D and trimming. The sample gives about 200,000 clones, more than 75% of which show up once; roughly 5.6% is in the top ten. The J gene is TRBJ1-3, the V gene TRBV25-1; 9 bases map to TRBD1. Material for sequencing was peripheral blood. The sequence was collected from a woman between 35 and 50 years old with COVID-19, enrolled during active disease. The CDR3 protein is CASSENRGTGKNTIYF. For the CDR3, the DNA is TGTGCCAGCAGTGAGAATCGCGGGACAGGGAAAAACACCATATATTTT.